This record covers a single T cell receptor (beta chain). Its antigen remains unidentified. The input lacks base qualities; no much larger clone sits a single base away. V sheds 8 bases and J sheds 1 base, leaving 11 bases between their ends. For CDR1 and CDR2, the germline V gene lists MNHNS and SASEGT. There are 13 amino acids in the CDR3, from cysteine to phenylalanine inclusive. This entry keeps only the CDR3 DNA: 39 bases, framed from base 1. These data are taken from a study of CD8 T cells in ankylosing spondylitis (dated by TCRdb to 2015 to 2018). Turning to the overall study: T cell receptor beta repertoires were profiled in healthy donors and ankylosing spondylitis patients so that disease-linked TCR variants could be found. The whole study cohort included 108 healthy donors and around 25 ankylosing spondylitis patients. Samples of peripheral blood were taken, and for ankylosing spondylitis patients, synovial fluid was collected as well. What the authors observed across the whole study: According to the report, matched synovial fluid samples from ankylosing spondylitis patients were significantly enriched for the disease-linked clones. Blood from ankylosing spondylitis patients appeared to be characterized by a TCR beta motif made up of about 8 highly homologous amino acid variants. A CD8+ phenotype was shown by the disease-linked clones, which were found at relatively low frequencies in peripheral blood. Some of the motif variants had been reported before in the synovial fluid and blood of reactive arthritis patients, a finding that suggests common disease-initiation mechanisms.

This sample was sequenced with an Illumina HiSeq 2500. Quantitative 5'-RACE with molecular barcodes was used to prepare TCR beta libraries. The published analysis was carried out like this. A new computational method based on a probabilistic model of VDJ rearrangement was used to identify disease-linked TCR variants. The public reads were run again by TCRdb, first through fastp at Q25 and then through MiXCR, and only productive beta chains were kept. Rows matching on CDR3 protein sequence are summarized as one entry with the most common DNA and genes. The authors' filters were not applied to this entry. The sample contains about 360,000 distinct CDR3 sequences, approximately 20% of them found a single time. The top ten clones comprise under 15% of the sample.

Source material: blood, either unsorted or a sorted T cell fraction (not recorded which). The chain links TRBV6-1 with TRBJ1-1; the D gene identity is not certain. This TCR was recovered from a male donor with ankylosing spondylitis or in good health (not recorded which). The encoded CDR3 is CASSDEWNTEAFF. The nucleotide sequence is given as TGTGCCAGCTCGGACGAATGGAACACTGAAGCTTTCTTT.